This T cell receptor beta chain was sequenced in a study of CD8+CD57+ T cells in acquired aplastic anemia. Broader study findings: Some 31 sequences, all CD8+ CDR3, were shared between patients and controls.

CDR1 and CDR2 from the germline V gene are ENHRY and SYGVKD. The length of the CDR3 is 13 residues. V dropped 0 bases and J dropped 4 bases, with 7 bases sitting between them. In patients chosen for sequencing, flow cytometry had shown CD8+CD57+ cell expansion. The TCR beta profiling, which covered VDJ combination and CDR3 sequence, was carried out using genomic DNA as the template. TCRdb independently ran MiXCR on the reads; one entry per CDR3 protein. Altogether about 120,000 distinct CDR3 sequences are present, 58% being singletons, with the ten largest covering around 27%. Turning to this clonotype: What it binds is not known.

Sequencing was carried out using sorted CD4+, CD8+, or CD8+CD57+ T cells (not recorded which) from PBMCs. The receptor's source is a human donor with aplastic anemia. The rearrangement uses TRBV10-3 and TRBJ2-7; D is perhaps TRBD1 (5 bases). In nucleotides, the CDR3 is TGTGCCATCAGTGAGTCTGACAGATACGAGCAGTACTTC. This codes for CAISESDRYEQYF.